A selection of T cell receptor beta chains follows, all from one sample in a study of OX40 agonist ivuxolimab in advanced cancers. Using immunoSEQ multiplex PCR, the repertoire was profiled, and TCRdb retains in-frame clones only, with some absent. Altogether tens of thousands of clones are present, roughly 90% being singletons, with the ten largest covering around 0.3%. The sequenced sample was CD4+ or CD8+ T cells sorted from blood, obtained in a trial of the OX40 agonist ivuxolimab. These receptors originate from an adult with an advanced solid tumor such as melanoma, head and neck, liver or kidney cancer. CDR3s include the opening cysteine and the closing phenylalanine or tryptophan. Fields, in order: V gene, J gene, CDR3 protein.

v_call: TRBV25-1
j_call: TRBJ1-2
cdr3_aa: CASSDLQGRGEYGYTF

v_call: TRBV19
j_call: TRBJ1-5
cdr3_aa: CASSTQLDQPQHF

v_call: TRBV7-9
j_call: TRBJ2-2
cdr3_aa: CASSLGGNTGELFF

v_call: TRBV18
j_call: TRBJ2-3
cdr3_aa: CASSFSGGNRIDTQYF

v_call: TRBV5-1
j_call: TRBJ2-5
cdr3_aa: CASSLEETQYF

v_call: TRBV29-1
j_call: TRBJ1-2
cdr3_aa: CSVGVTGGFGYTF

v_call: TRBV4-3
j_call: TRBJ2-3
cdr3_aa: CASSQDHFYTDTQYF

v_call: TRBV12-5
j_call: TRBJ2-7
cdr3_aa: CASGRGNPYYEQYF

v_call: TRBV29-1
j_call: TRBJ1-1
cdr3_aa: CSVESSPLGRGRFTEAFF

v_call: TRBV11-2
j_call: TRBJ1-3
cdr3_aa: CASSFFWVDTIYF

v_call: TRBV6-6
j_call: TRBJ2-7
cdr3_aa: CASSRQGAFEQYF

v_call: TRBV18
j_call: TRBJ1-3
cdr3_aa: CASSNLQGATGNTIYF

v_call: TRBV7-9
j_call: TRBJ2-2
cdr3_aa: CASSAGQKDTGELFF

v_call: TRBV19
j_call: TRBJ2-5
cdr3_aa: CASSMLASSPETQYF

v_call: TRBV9
j_call: TRBJ1-1
cdr3_aa: CASSVLSGGDVTEAFF

v_call: TRBV7-9
j_call: TRBJ2-1
cdr3_aa: CASSLTLAGGPRGNEQFF

v_call: TRBV7-2
j_call: TRBJ1-5
cdr3_aa: CASSQWEGNQPQHF

v_call: TRBV19
j_call: TRBJ2-2
cdr3_aa: CASEPPNTGELFF

v_call: TRBV19
j_call: TRBJ1-2
cdr3_aa: CASSISSGGQGRGYTF

v_call: TRBV5-1
j_call: TRBJ2-3
cdr3_aa: CASSFTLAVFTDTQYF

v_call: TRBV19
j_call: TRBJ2-1
cdr3_aa: CASSKLSGTGLGDEQFF

v_call: TRBV19
j_call: TRBJ2-3
cdr3_aa: CASSMGLGGYTDTQYF

v_call: TRBV5-1
j_call: TRBJ1-1
cdr3_aa: CASSFRPLNTEAFF

v_call: TRBV27
j_call: TRBJ2-1
cdr3_aa: CASSLRRGGYNEQFF

v_call: TRBV15
j_call: TRBJ1-1
cdr3_aa: CATIPRGGDTEAFF

v_call: TRBV6-6
j_call: TRBJ2-3
cdr3_aa: CASSPVVTWYTQYF

v_call: TRBV5-5
j_call: TRBJ2-1
cdr3_aa: CASSSLTGVKDEQFF

v_call: TRBV7-2
j_call: TRBJ1-5
cdr3_aa: CASSLRDRGQPQHF

v_call: TRBV7-2
j_call: TRBJ2-3
cdr3_aa: CATSPEGLVSDTQYF

v_call: TRBV25-1
j_call: TRBJ1-2
cdr3_aa: CASSPQAPQNYGYTF

v_call: TRBV25-1
j_call: TRBJ1-5
cdr3_aa: CASSEPGNQPQHF

v_call: TRBV5-4
j_call: TRBJ2-3
cdr3_aa: CASSSPRGGSEDTQYF

v_call: TRBV6-1
j_call: TRBJ2-3
cdr3_aa: CASSEGVHLAGASTDTQYF

v_call: TRBV19
j_call: TRBJ2-2
cdr3_aa: CASDRGRGDTGELFF

v_call: TRBV2
j_call: NA
cdr3_aa: CASSPRQELFF

v_call: TRBV10-3
j_call: TRBJ2-7
cdr3_aa: CAISESNSGGAEQYF

v_call: TRBV11-2
j_call: TRBJ2-5
cdr3_aa: CASSFEVGETQYF

v_call: TRBV5-1
j_call: TRBJ2-7
cdr3_aa: CASSRQGGTVEQYF

v_call: TRBV9
j_call: TRBJ2-3
cdr3_aa: CASNRGGYTDTQYF

v_call: TRBV27
j_call: TRBJ1-2
cdr3_aa: CASSLSVRGSYGYTF

v_call: TRBV2
j_call: TRBJ2-2
cdr3_aa: CASRDRGPGTGELFF

v_call: TRBV7-7
j_call: TRBJ2-1
cdr3_aa: CASSLTGLVNEQFF

v_call: TRBV5-4
j_call: TRBJ1-1
cdr3_aa: CASSRGENTEAFF

v_call: TRBV7-8
j_call: TRBJ1-5
cdr3_aa: CASSLAMTGNQPQHF

v_call: TRBV19
j_call: TRBJ1-4
cdr3_aa: CASSIGRNTPGGEKLFF

v_call: TRBV6-1
j_call: TRBJ1-3
cdr3_aa: CASSAKTVLAGNTIYF

v_call: TRBV19
j_call: TRBJ2-7
cdr3_aa: CASSGTARGEQYF

v_call: TRBV9
j_call: TRBJ1-3
cdr3_aa: CASSVSGSYPGNTIYF

v_call: TRBV5-1
j_call: TRBJ2-7
cdr3_aa: CASSVQGATIREQYF

v_call: TRBV14
j_call: TRBJ2-2
cdr3_aa: CASSQMGNGELFF

v_call: TRBV5-1
j_call: TRBJ1-3
cdr3_aa: CASSQQASAGNTIYF